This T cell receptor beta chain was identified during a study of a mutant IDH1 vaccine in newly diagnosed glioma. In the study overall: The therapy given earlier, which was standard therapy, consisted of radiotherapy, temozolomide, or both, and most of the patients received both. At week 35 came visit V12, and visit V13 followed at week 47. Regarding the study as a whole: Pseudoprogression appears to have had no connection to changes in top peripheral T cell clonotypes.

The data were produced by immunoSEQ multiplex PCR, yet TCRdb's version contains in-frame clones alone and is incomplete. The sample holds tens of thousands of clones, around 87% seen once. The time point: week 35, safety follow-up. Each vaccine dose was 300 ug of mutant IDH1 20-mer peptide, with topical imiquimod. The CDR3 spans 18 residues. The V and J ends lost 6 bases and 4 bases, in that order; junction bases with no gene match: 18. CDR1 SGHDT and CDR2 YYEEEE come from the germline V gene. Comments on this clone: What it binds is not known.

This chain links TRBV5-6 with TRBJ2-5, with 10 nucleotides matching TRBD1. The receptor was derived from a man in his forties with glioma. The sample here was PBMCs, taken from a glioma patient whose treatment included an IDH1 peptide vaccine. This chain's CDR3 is CASTRRWVGQGKGETQYF. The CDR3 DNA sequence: TGTGCCAGCACCCGGAGATGGGTGGGACAGGGGAAAGGAGAGACCCAGTACTTC.